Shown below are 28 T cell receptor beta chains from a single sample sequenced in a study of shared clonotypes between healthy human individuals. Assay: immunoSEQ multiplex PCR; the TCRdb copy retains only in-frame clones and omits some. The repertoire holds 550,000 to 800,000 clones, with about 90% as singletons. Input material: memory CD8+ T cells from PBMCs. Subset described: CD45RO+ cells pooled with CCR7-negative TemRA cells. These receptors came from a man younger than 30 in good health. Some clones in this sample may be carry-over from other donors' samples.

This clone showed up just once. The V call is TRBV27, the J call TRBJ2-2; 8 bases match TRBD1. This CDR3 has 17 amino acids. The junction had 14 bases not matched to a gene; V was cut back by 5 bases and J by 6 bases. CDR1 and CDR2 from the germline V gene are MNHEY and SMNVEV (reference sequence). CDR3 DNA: TGTGCCAGCAGTCCCGACCCGACAGGGGACGTGGCCGGGGAGCTGTTTTTT. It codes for CASSPDPTGDVAGELFF.

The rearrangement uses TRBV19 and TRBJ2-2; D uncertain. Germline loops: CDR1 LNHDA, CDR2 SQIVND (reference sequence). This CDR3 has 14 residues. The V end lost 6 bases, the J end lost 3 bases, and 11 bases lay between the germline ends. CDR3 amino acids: CASRTGQYTGELFF. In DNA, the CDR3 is TGTGCCAGTAGGACTGGCCAGTACACCGGGGAGCTGTTTTTT.

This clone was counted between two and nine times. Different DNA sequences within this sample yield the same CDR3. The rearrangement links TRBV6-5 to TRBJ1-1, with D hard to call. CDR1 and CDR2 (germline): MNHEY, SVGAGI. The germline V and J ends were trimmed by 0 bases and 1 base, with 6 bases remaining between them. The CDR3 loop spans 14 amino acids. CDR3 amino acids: CASSYSEGNTEAFF. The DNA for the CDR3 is TGTGCCAGCAGTTACTCCGAGGGGAACACTGAAGCTTTCTTT.

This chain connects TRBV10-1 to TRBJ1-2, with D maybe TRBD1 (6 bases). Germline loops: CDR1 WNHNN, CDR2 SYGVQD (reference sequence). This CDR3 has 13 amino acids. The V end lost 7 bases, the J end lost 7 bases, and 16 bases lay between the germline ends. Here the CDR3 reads CASTIGLRGGYTF. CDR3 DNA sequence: TGCGCCAGCACCATTGGGCTCAGGGGTGGCTACACCTTC.

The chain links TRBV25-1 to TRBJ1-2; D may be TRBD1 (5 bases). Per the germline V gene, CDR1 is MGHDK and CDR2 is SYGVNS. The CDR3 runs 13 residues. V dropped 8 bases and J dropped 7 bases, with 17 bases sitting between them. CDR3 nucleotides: TGTGCCAGCTATGGGGGAGGGATTAGTGGCTACACCTTC. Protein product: CASYGGGISGYTF.

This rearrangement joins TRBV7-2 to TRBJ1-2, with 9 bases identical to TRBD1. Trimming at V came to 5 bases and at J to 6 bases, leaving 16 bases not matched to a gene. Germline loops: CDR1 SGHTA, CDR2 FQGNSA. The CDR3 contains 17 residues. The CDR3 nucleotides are TGTGCCAGCAGCGGGGGGACAGGGATTACCTTCCTCCATGGCTACACCTTC. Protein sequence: CASSGGTGITFLHGYTF.

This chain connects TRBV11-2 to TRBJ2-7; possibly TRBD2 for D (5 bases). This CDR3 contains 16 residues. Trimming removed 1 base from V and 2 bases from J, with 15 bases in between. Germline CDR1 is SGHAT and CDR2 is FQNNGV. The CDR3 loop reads CASSLGTGVYPYEQYF. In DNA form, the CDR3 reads TGTGCCAGCAGCTTAGGCACCGGGGTTTACCCCTACGAGCAGTACTTC.

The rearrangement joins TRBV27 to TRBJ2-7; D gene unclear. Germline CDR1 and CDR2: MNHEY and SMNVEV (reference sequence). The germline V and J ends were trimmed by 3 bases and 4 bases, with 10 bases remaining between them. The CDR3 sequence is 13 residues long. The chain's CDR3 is CASSLASKYEQYF. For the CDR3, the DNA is TGTGCCAGCAGTTTGGCTAGTAAGTACGAGCAGTACTTC.

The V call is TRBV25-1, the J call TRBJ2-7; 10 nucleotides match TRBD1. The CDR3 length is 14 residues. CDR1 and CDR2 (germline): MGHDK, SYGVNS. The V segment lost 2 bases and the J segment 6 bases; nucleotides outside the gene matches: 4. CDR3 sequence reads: CASSEGGTGAEQYF. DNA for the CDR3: TGTGCCAGCAGTGAAGGAGGGACAGGGGCCGAGCAGTACTTC.

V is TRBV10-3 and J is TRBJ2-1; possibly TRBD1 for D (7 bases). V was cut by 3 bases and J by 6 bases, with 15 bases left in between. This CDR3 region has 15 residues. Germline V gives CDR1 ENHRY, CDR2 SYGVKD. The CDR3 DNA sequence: TGTGCCATCAGTGACTATCAGGGGGGAGGCAATGAGCAGTTCTTC. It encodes CAISDYQGGGNEQFF.

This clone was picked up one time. The CDR3 spells CASSRGGLYEQYF. The CDR3 bases are TGTGCCAGCAGCCGGGGAGGGCTCTACGAGCAGTACTTC. The genes are TRBV4-2 and TRBJ2-7, with 7 nucleotides matching TRBD2. Germline values: CDR1 LGHNA, CDR2 YNFKEQ. V lost 4 bases and J lost 3; bases outside the gene matches: 3. The CDR3 consists of 13 residues.

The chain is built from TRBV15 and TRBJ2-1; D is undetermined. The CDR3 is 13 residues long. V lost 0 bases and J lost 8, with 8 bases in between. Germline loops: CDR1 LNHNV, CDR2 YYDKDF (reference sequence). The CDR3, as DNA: TGTGCCACCAGCAGAGATTCGGTCGATGAGCAGTTCTTC. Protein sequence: CATSRDSVDEQFF.

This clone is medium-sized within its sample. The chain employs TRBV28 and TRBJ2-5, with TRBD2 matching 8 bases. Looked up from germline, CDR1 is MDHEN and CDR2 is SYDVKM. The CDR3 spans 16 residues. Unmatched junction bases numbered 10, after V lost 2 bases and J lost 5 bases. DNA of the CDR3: TGTGCCAGCAGTTTACTGGCTAGCGGGCCGCGGGAGACCCAGTACTTC. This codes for CASSLLASGPRETQYF. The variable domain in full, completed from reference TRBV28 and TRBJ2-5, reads DVKVTQSSRYLVKRTGEKVFLECVQDMDHENMFWYRQDPGLGLRLIYFSYDVKMKEKGDIPEGYSVSREKKERFSLILESASTNQTSMYLCASSLLASGPRETQYFGPGTRLLVL.

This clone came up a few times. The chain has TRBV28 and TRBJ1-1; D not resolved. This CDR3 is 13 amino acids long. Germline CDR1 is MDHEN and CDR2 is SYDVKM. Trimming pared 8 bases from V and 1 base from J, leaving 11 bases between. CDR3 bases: TGTGCCAGCCACCCTTTTTGGAACACTGAAGCTTTCTTT. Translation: CASHPFWNTEAFF.

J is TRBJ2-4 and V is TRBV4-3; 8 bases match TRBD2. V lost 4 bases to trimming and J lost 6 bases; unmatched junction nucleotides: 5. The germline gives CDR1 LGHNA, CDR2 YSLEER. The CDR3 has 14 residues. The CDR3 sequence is CASSRGLAANIQYF. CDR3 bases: TGCGCCAGCAGCCGAGGACTAGCAGCAAACATTCAGTACTTC.

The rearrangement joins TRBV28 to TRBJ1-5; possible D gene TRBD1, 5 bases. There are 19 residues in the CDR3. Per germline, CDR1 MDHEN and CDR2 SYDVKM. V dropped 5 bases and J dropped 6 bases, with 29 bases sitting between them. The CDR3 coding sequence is TGTGCCAGCAGTCCGGGCGCTTTACAGGATTGGGGATATCGTCAGCCCCAGCATTTT. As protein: CASSPGALQDWGYRQPQHF.

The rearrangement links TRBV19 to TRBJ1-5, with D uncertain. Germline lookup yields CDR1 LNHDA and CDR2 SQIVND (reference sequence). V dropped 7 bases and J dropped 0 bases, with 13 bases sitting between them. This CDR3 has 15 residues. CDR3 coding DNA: TGTGCCAGTAACGAAGGTTTTTATAGCAATCAGCCCCAGCATTTT. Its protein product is CASNEGFYSNQPQHF. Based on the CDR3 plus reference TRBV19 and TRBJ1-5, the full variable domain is DGGITQSPKYLFRKEGQNVTLSCEQNLNHDAMYWYRQDPGQGLRLIYYSQIVNDFQKGDIAEGYSVSREKKESFPLTVTSAQKNPTAFYLCASNEGFYSNQPQHFGDGTRLSIL.

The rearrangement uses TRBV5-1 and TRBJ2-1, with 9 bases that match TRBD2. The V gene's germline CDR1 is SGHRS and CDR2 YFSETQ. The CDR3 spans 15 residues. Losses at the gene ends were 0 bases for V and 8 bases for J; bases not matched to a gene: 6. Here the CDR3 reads CASSLVLAGDDEQFF. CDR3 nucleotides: TGCGCCAGCAGCTTGGTATTAGCGGGAGATGATGAGCAGTTCTTC.

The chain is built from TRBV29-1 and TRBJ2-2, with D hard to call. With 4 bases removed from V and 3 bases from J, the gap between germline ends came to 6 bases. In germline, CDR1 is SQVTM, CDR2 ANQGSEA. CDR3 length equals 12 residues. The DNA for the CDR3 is TGCAGCGTTGTAGTAGACACCGGGGAGCTGTTTTTT. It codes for CSVVVDTGELFF.

CDR3 protein: CASSSGTRSSYEQYF. The CDR3 DNA reads as TGTGCCAGCAGCTCAGGGACTAGGAGCTCCTACGAGCAGTACTTC. The chain employs TRBV7-2 and TRBJ2-7; TRBD2 agrees at 8 bases. CDR3 size: 15 residues. The trim removed 4 bases at V and 0 bases at J, leaving 5 bases unmatched. Germline lookup yields CDR1 SGHTA and CDR2 FQGNSA. The full variable domain, in which reference TRBV7-2 and TRBJ2-7 provide the parts outside the CDR3, is GAGVSQSPSNKVTEKGKDVELRCDPISGHTALYWYRQSLGQGLEFLIYFQGNSAPDKSGLPSDRFSAERTGGSVSTLTIQRTQQEDSAVYLCASSSGTRSSYEQYFGPGTRLTVT.

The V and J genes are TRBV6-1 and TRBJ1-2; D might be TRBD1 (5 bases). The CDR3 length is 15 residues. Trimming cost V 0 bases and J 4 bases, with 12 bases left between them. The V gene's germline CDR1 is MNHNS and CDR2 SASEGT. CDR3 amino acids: CASSEASTGGYGYTF. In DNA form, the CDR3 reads TGTGCCAGCAGTGAAGCCTCGACGGGGGGCTATGGCTACACCTTC.

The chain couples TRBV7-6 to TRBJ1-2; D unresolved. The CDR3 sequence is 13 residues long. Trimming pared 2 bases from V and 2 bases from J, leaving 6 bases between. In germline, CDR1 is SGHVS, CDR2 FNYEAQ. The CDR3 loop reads CASSLPGNYGYTF. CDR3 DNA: TGTGCCAGCAGCTTACCAGGCAACTATGGCTACACCTTC.

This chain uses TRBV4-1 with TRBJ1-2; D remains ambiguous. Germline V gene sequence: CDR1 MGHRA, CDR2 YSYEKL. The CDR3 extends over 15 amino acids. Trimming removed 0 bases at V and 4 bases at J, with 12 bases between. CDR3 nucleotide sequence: TGCGCCAGCAGCCAAGAGTTACAGCATTCCTATGGCTACACCTTC. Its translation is CASSQELQHSYGYTF.

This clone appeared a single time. The CDR3 loop is CASSYGRGYGYTF. The CDR3 bases are TGTGCCAGCAGTTACGGGCGCGGCTATGGCTACACCTTC. The V gene is TRBV6-6, the J gene TRBJ1-2; no definite D call. In germline, CDR1 is MNHNY, CDR2 SVGAGI (reference sequence). The CDR3 covers 13 residues. Trimming removed 2 bases from V and 4 bases from J, with 8 bases in between.

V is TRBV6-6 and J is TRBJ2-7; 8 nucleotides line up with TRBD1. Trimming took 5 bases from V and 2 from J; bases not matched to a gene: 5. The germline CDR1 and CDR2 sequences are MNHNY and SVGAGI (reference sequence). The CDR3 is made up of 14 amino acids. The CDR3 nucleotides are TGTGCCAGCAGTGCCCAGGGGGCTGCCTACGAGCAGTACTTC. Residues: CASSAQGAAYEQYF.

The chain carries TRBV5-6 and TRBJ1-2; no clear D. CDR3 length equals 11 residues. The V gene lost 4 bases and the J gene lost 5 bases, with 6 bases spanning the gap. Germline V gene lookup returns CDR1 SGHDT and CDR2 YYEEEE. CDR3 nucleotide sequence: TGTGCCAGCAGCCTATCGTATGGCTACACCTTC. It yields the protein CASSLSYGYTF.

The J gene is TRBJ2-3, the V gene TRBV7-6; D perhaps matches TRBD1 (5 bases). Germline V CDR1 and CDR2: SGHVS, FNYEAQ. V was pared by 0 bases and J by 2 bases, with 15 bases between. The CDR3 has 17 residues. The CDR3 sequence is CASSLAASWGYTDTQYF. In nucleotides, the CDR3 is TGTGCCAGCAGCTTAGCTGCGAGTTGGGGCTACACAGATACGCAGTATTTT.

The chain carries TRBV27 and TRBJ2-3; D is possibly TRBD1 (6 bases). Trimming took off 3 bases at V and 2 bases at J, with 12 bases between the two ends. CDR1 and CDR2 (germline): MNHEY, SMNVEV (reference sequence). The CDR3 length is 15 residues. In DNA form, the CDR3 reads TGTGCCAGCAGTTTCCAGGCAGGGGTCACAGATACGCAGTATTTT. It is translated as CASSFQAGVTDTQYF.